This T cell receptor beta chain was obtained from a study of blood T cell repertoires in COVID-19. Overall study context: Sites across the United States, Italy and Spain contributed samples from acute and convalescent COVID-19. Nucleic acid was either cDNA or gDNA, and it came from T cells, B-cell-depleted T cells, or PBMCs.

In the source study's methods: Amplified reference gene primers provided the basis for estimating nucleated cell counts. Method: immunoSEQ multiplex PCR; TCRdb's copy keeps in-frame clones and lacks some. The V and J calls and the clone size are those of that table, but D and trimming were determined from the DNA. The sample yields 200,000 to 300,000 clones, over 70% seen once. There are 13 residues in the CDR3. In germline, CDR1 is SGHNT, CDR2 YENEEA. V was clipped by 3 bases and J by 3 bases, with 8 bases between them. Material: peripheral blood. This sequence was found in a human donor in a cohort sampled during active COVID-19. The chain has TRBV11-3 and TRBJ1-1; D is uncertain. The CDR3 coding sequence is TGTGCCAGCAGCTTTCAACTTGACACTGAAGCTTTCTTT. Its translation is CASSFQLDTEAFF.